This TCR beta chain is drawn from a study of CD8 T cells in ankylosing spondylitis. This clonotype occurred a few times. Its antigen remains unidentified. This is likely a read error, given that the CDR3 carries no conserved phenylalanine or tryptophan at its end. No DNA is shown, since the ends of the CDR3 on it are uncertain; the CDR3 is the one TCRdb lists. TCRdb re-called the 5' RACE reads through MiXCR, storing one row per CDR3 protein. The sample holds approximately 140,000 distinct CDR3 sequences, around 43% seen once. Study-wide findings and caveats: In synovial fluid and blood from reactive arthritis, some motif variants were previously reported. Made up of 7 to 9 highly homologous variants, a TCR beta motif appeared characteristic of ankylosing spondylitis blood.

The TCR sequence derives from a male donor with ankylosing spondylitis. Sequencing was carried out using synovial fluid, either unsorted or a sorted T cell fraction (not recorded which).

This CDR3 is CSVMNGDRGLLS. The gene calls are TRBV29-1 and TRBJ2-5; TRBD1 is the table's D call, not checked against the DNA. 12 amino acids form the CDR3, both terminal residues included. The germline CDR1 and CDR2 sequences are SQVTM and ANQGSEA.